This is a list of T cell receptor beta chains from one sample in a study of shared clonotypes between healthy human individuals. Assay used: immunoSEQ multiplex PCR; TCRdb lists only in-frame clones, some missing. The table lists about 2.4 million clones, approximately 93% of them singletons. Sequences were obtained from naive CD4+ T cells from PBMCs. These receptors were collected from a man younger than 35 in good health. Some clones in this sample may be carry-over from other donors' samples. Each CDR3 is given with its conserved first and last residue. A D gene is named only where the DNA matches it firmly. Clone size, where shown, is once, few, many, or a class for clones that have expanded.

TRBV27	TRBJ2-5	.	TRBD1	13	CASRGQGQETQYF	TGTGCCAGCAGGGGACAGGGCCAAGAGACCCAGTACTTC
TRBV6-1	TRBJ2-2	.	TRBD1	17	CASSGQGRWQDTGELFF	TGTGCCAGCAGTGGACAGGGGCGCTGGCAGGACACCGGGGAGCTGTTTTTT
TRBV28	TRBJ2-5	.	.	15	CASSTQATVQETQYF	TGTGCCAGCAGTACCCAGGCGACAGTTCAAGAGACCCAGTACTTC
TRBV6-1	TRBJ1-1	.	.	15	CASTPQMGGDTEAFF	TGTGCCAGCACCCCCCAGATGGGTGGGGACACTGAAGCTTTCTTT
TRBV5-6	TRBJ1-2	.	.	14	CASSLVGAGSGYTF	TGTGCCAGCAGCTTGGTCGGGGCAGGGAGCGGCTACACCTTC
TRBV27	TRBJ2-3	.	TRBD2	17	CASSLSKASGRTDTQYF	TGTGCCAGCAGTTTATCGAAGGCTAGCGGACGCACAGATACGCAGTATTTT
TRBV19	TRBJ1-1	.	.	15	CASSIGGSLGTEAFF	TGTGCCAGTAGTATAGGGGGAAGCCTGGGCACTGAAGCTTTCTTT
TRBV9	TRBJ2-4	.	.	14	CASSVDLAKNIQYF	TGTGCCAGCAGCGTAGATCTAGCCAAAAACATTCAGTACTTC
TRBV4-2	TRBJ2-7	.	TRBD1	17	CASSQEWDRRELDEQYF	TGTGCCAGCAGCCAAGAATGGGACAGGCGAGAACTTGACGAGCAGTACTTC
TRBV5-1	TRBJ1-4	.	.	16	CASSLDPDHINEKLFF	TGCGCCAGCAGCTTGGATCCAGACCATATTAATGAAAAACTGTTTTTT
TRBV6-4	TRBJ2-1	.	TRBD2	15	CASSGPGLAGVGTFF	TGTGCCAGCAGTGGGCCGGGACTAGCGGGAGTGGGGACGTTCTTC
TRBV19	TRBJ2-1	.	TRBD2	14	CASSTSGNYNEQFF	TGTGCCAGTAGCACTAGCGGGAACTACAATGAGCAGTTCTTC
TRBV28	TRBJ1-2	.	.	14	CASSLGQGLRGYTF	TGTGCCAGCAGTTTGGGGCAGGGGTTGCGGGGCTACACCTTC
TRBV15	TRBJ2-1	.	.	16	CATSPRGGSSYNEQFF	TGTGCCACCAGCCCTAGAGGAGGGAGCTCCTACAATGAGCAGTTCTTC
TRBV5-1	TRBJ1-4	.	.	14	CASSLGGTNEKLFF	TGCGCCAGCAGCTTGGGAGGGACCAATGAAAAACTGTTTTTT
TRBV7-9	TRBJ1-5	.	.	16	CASQRFGSGGYQPQHF	TGTGCCAGCCAAAGATTCGGGTCGGGGGGGTACCAGCCCCAGCATTTT
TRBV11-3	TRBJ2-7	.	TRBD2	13	CASSLWRENEQYF	TGTGCCAGCAGCTTATGGCGGGAGAACGAGCAGTACTTC
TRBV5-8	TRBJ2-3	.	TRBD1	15	CASSLGQGYTDTQYF	TGTGCCAGCAGCTTGGGACAGGGGTACACAGATACGCAGTATTTT
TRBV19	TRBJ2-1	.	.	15	CASSIGGVAYNEQFF	TGTGCCAGTAGTATAGGGGGGGTCGCCTACAATGAGCAGTTCTTC
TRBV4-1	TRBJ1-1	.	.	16	CASSQDTQGWRTEAFF	TGCGCCAGCAGCCAAGATACGCAGGGTTGGAGGACTGAAGCTTTCTTT
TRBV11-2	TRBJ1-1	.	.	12	CASSLDRGAAFF	TGTGCCAGCAGCTTAGATCGGGGAGCAGCTTTCTTT
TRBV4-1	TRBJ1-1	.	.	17	CASSQVIVKKADTEAFF	TGCGCCAGCAGCCAAGTAATTGTCAAGAAAGCGGACACTGAAGCTTTCTTT
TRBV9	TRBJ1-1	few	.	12	CASSRTNTEAFF	TGTGCCAGCAGCCGGACGAACACTGAAGCTTTCTTT
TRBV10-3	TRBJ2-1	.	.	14	CAISESTRVDEQFF	TGTGCCATCAGTGAGTCGACGAGGGTCGATGAGCAGTTCTTC
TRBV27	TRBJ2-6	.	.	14	CASGSLNGANVLTF	TGTGCCAGCGGTTCACTAAATGGGGCCAACGTCCTGACTTTC
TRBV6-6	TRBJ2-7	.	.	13	CASSRDGNYEQYF	TGTGCCAGCTCTCGGGACGGCAACTACGAGCAGTACTTC
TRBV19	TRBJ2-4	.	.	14	CASSRTGPKNIQYF	TGTGCCAGTAGTCGTACCGGGCCCAAAAACATTCAGTACTTC
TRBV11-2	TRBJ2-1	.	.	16	CASSAQQGLSYNEQFF	TGTGCCAGCAGCGCCCAACAGGGACTCTCCTACAATGAGCAGTTCTTC
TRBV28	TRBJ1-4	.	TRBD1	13	CASRRGLNEKLFF	TGTGCCAGCAGAAGGGGGCTTAATGAAAAACTGTTTTTT
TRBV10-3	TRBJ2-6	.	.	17	CAISVSAGTPGANVLTF	TGTGCCATCAGTGTCAGTGCAGGGACGCCTGGGGCCAACGTCCTGACTTTC
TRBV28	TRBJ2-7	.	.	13	CASRVRDLREQYF	TGTGCCAGCCGGGTGAGGGATCTTAGGGAGCAGTACTTC
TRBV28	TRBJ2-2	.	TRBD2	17	CASRLGWGLVSAGELFF	TGTGCCAGCAGGCTTGGGTGGGGACTAGTTTCTGCCGGGGAGCTGTTTTTT
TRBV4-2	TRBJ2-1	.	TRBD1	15	CASSQEQGIYNEQFF	TGTGCCAGCAGCCAAGAACAGGGGATATACAATGAGCAGTTCTTC
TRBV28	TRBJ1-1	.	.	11	CASSVSSEAFF	TGTGCCAGCAGCGTCAGCTCTGAAGCTTTCTTT
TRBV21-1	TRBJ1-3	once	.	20	CASSPYRGQKNQISGNTIYF	TGTGCCAGCAGCCCTTACCGGGGACAGAAAAACCAAATCTCTGGAAACACCATATATTTT
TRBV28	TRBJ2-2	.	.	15	CASSFPARNTGELFF	TGTGCCAGCAGTTTCCCCGCCAGAAACACCGGGGAGCTGTTTTTT
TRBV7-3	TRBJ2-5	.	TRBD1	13	CASSFDRGETQYF	TGTGCCAGCAGCTTTGACAGGGGGGAGACCCAGTACTTC
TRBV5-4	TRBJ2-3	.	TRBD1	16	CASSFLVDRETDTQYF	TGTGCCAGCAGCTTCCTCGTGGACAGGGAGACAGATACGCAGTATTTT
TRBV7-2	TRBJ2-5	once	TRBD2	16	CASSLRLAGWAETQYF	TGTGCCAGCAGCTTAAGACTAGCGGGATGGGCAGAGACCCAGTACTTC
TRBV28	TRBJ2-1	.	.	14	CASSFGQTYNEQFF	TGTGCCAGCAGTTTTGGACAGACTTACAATGAGCAGTTCTTC
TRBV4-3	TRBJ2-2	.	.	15	CASSQEIQNTGELFF	TGCGCCAGCAGCCAAGAAATACAGAACACCGGGGAGCTGTTTTTT
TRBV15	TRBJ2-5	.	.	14	CATSRRGSGETQYF	TGTGCCACCAGCAGGCGCGGTAGTGGGGAGACCCAGTACTTC
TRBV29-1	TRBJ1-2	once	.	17	CSVESRQGRMGNYGYTF	TGCAGCGTTGAAAGTCGGCAGGGGAGGATGGGAAACTATGGCTACACCTTC
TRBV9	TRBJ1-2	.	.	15	CASSVVEGGNYGYTF	TGTGCCAGCAGCGTGGTTGAAGGGGGGAACTATGGCTACACCTTC
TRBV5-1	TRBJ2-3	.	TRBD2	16	CASSTTAGSSTDTQYF	TGCGCCAGCAGCACCACAGCGGGATCTAGCACAGATACGCAGTATTTT
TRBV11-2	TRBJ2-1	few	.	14	CASSLGTAVNEQFF	TGTGCCAGCAGCTTGGGGACCGCGGTAAATGAGCAGTTCTTC
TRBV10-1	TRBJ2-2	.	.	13	CASSTGNTGELFF	TGCGCCAGCAGTACGGGGAACACCGGGGAGCTGTTTTTT
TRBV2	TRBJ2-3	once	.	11	CATRTTDTQYF	TGTGCCACTAGGACCACAGATACGCAGTATTTT
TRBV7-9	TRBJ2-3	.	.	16	CASSPRRVAELDTQYF	TGTGCCAGCAGCCCCCGGCGAGTAGCGGAGTTAGATACGCAGTATTTT
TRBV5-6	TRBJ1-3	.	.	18	CASSQYGADFYFGNTIYF	TGTGCCAGCAGCCAGTACGGGGCAGACTTTTACTTTGGAAACACCATATATTTT
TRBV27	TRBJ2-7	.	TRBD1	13	CASSPRGLGEQYF	TGTGCCAGCAGCCCCAGGGGGCTAGGAGAGCAGTACTTC
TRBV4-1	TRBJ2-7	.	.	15	CASSPELALRGEQYF	TGCGCCAGCAGCCCAGAACTAGCGCTTAGGGGGGAGCAGTACTTC
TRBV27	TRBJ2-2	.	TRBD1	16	CASKFRSGGYTGELFF	TGTGCCAGCAAGTTTCGGTCAGGGGGATACACCGGGGAGCTGTTTTTT
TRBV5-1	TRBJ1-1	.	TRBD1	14	CASSKQGAIAEAFF	TGCGCCAGCAGCAAACAGGGGGCGATCGCTGAAGCTTTCTTT
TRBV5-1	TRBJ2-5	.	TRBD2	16	CASSLALLAGQETQYF	TGCGCCAGCAGCTTGGCCCTCCTAGCGGGGCAAGAGACCCAGTACTTC
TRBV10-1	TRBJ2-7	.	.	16	CASSEPGTEGSYEQYF	TGCGCCAGCAGTGAGCCAGGGACTGAGGGCTCCTACGAGCAGTACTTC
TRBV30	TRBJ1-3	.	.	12	CAWSPEYNTIYF	TGTGCCTGGAGCCCGGAGTATAACACCATATATTTT